This T cell receptor (beta chain) was sequenced during a study of regulatory and conventional T cells in RAG deficiency. The assay was immunoSEQ multiplex PCR, and TCRdb's table has in-frame clones only and misses some. The data contain over 7,500 clones, 75% to 85% of them singletons. The count of this clone is one. Germline CDR1 reads MRHNA; CDR2 reads SNTAGT. V lost 6 bases, J lost 2 bases, and 15 bases lay in between. The CDR3 is made up of 15 amino acids. Separately, the same data were catalogued under a study of regulatory T cells. Per that paper: The PCR used 52 TRBV and 13 TRBJ primers.

The sequencing sample was made of CD8+ T cells sorted from blood. The rearrangement links TRBV6-4 to TRBJ2-3; D possibly corresponds to TRBD1 (6 bases). This clonotype was sampled from a human donor in good health. As DNA, the CDR3 is TGTGCCAGCAGCGCCGGGACACAAAACACAGATACGCAGTATTTT. This codes for CASSAGTQNTDTQYF.